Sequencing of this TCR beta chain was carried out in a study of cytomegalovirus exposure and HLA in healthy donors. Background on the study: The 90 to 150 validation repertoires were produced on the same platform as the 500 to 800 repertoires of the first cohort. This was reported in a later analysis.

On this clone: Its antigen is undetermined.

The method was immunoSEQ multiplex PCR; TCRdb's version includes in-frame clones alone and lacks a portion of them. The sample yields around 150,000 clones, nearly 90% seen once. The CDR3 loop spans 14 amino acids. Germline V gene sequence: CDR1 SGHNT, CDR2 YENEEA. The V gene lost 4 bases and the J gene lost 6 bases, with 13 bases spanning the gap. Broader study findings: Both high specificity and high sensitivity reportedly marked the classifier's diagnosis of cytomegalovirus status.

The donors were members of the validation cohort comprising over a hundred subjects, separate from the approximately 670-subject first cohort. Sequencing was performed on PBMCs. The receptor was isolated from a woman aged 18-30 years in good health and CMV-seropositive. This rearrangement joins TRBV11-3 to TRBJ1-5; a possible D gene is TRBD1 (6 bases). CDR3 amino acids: CASSSGGGCQPQHF. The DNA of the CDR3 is TGTGCCAGCAGCTCTGGCGGGGGCTGTCAGCCCCAGCATTTT.